This T cell receptor beta chain derives from a study of T cells in Graves' hyperthyroidism and ophthalmopathy (dated by TCRdb to between 2017 and 2020). General notes on the study: Peripheral blood was collected at initial diagnosis, before any treatment. To identify distinguishing TCR V-J signatures, a discovery cohort of 90 to 100 patients was used, comprising under 45 with Graves' ophthalmopathy and some 57 with stable Graves' hyperthyroidism. Prospective prediction of ophthalmopathy was tested in an independent validation cohort of approximately 19 hyperthyroidism patients and 17 patients who later progressed to ophthalmopathy. The approximately 90 discovery patients were randomly split 7:3 into training and test sets. Thyroid tissue and blood T-cell repertoires from over 5 Graves' hyperthyroidism patients were also compared in the study. Following sampling, methimazole starting at 30 mg daily was given to hyperthyroidism patients, and high-dose intravenous methylprednisolone was given to ophthalmopathy patients. According to the paper, TCR Vbeta CDR3 sequencing was carried out on over 130 peripheral blood samples, which came from under 50 ophthalmopathy, 75 or so hyperthyroidism and about 17 progressor patients. Broad study findings and their caveats: During validation, the model predicted progression to ophthalmopathy a median of approximately 6.5 months ahead of onset, with more than 60% sensitivity and 72% to 85% specificity. No statistical method was used to set the sample size in advance, and investigators knew the group allocation. Ophthalmopathy was separated from stable hyperthyroidism by a 13 V-J signature model, with roughly 88% sensitivity and approximately 81% specificity obtained in cross-validation and 80%/75% obtained in testing. Most expanded thyroid clonotypes (frequency above 0.001) were also detected in blood, a finding suggesting that blood repertoires may reflect thyroid immune responses.

Hyperthyroidism patients were aged 18 to 65 years and newly diagnosed, with disease duration of less than 2 months. Patients with uncontrolled infections, other autoimmune diseases, pregnancy or lactation were excluded. Clinical symptoms, serum thyroxine and TRAb, thyroid ultrasound, and orbital computed tomography formed the basis for the diagnoses. Blood from progressor patients was collected at the time of first diagnosis with hyperthyroidism, before any ophthalmopathy symptoms had appeared. Ficoll-Paque density gradient centrifugation was used to isolate PBMCs from around 9.1 ml of fresh peripheral blood. Progressor patients were initially diagnosed with Graves' hyperthyroidism and developed ophthalmopathy during follow-up. Total RNA was extracted with Trizol reagent, and quality was checked on an Agilent 2100 Bioanalyzer. A word on this clonotype: Its target antigen remains unknown. The record has no base qualities; no much larger clone is one base away.

According to the germline V gene, CDR1 reads MRHNA and CDR2 reads SNTAGT. At the junction V is shortened by 3 bases and J by 0 bases; bases outside the gene matches: 1. Measured from the cysteine to the phenylalanine, the CDR3 is 16 residues long. Only the CDR3 region is kept as DNA, spanning 48 bases read in frame from base 1. The TCR beta CDR3 regions were amplified from the RNA transcripts. The TCR CDR3 was subjected to a first round of RT-PCR using the HTBI primer set and the Qiagen OneStep RT-PCR kit. Libraries were constructed in a second round of multiplex PCR, after which size selection and purification were performed. Libraries were sequenced paired-end with 100 bp reads on an Illumina HiSeq2000. From the authors' description of their analysis: SOAPnuke was used to process the raw data, with reads discarded if the reads contained adapters or uncalled bases, had a mean Phred below 15, or lacked an exact constant-primer or identifier match. High-quality paired reads were merged using COPE v1.2.5, and each unique nucleotide sequence was defined as a clonotype. MiTCR v1.1 was used to align the clonotypes against IMGT TRBV, TRBD and TRBJ reference segments. The analysis included only V-J combinations with a frequency above 0.0001, which together covered about 99% of the repertoires. The TCS score was defined as the ratio of F50 (clonal expansion) to E x V (chaos), calculated using BLOSUM62-based TCRdist between CDR3 peptides within each V-J. Welch's t-statistics and random forest reduced fewer than 550 V-J features to 10 to 15, which were used in a naive Bayes classifier (R e1071). TCRdb cleaned the public reads at Q25 with fastp, built clones with MiXCR and kept in-frame beta chains. When rows share a CDR3 protein, they turn into one entry using the most common DNA and genes. For this entry, the V and J calls and clone size follow TCRdb and not the study's own pipeline. In this sample the table shows 270,000 or so distinct CDR3 sequences, 12% to 15% of which occur a single time. 30% of the sample lies in the top ten.

Sequenced: blood. This TCR derives from a woman between 45 and 60 years old with Graves' hyperthyroidism that later progressed to Graves' ophthalmopathy. This receptor chain uses TRBV6-4 and TRBJ2-6, with 8 bases in between that match TRBD1. The nucleotides are TGTGCCAGCAGTGAGACAGGGGACTCTGGGGCCAACGTCCTGACTTTC. Its protein is CASSETGDSGANVLTF.